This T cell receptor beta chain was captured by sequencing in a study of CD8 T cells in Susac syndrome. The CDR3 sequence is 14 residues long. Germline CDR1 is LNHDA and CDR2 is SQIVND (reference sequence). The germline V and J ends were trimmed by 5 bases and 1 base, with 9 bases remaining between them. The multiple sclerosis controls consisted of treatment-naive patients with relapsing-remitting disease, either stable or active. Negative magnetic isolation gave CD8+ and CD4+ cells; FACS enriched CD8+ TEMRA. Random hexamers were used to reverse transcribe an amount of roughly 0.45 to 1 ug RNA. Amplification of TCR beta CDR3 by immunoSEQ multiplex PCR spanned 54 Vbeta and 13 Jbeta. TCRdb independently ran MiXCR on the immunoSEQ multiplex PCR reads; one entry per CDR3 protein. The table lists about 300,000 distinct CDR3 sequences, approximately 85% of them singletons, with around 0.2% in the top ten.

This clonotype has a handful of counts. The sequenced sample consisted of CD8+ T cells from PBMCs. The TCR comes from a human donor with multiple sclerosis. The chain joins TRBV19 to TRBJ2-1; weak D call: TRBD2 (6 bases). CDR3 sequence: CASSLAGSYNEQFF. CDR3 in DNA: TGTGCCAGTAGTCTGGCGGGGTCCTACAATGAGCAGTTCTTC.